These T cell receptor beta chains were read from a single sample in a study of blood T cell repertoires in COVID-19. The data were produced by immunoSEQ multiplex PCR, yet TCRdb's version contains in-frame clones alone and is incomplete. The table shows about 260,000 clones, with around 90% occurring only once. Sequencing input: peripheral blood. These receptors came from a woman between 50 and 59 years old who had recovered from COVID-19. CDR3s include the opening cysteine and the closing phenylalanine or tryptophan. D genes are given only for firm matches. The listing skips clone size in some rows; elsewhere it reads once, few, many or a size class.

V	D	J	size	CDR3	DNA
TRBV30	-	TRBJ2-1	-	CACSQGRGETFGYNEQFF	TGTGCCTGTTCTCAGGGGAGGGGTGAAACTTTCGGCTACAATGAGCAGTTCTTC
TRBV27	-	TRBJ2-1	-	CASSLSRAVHYNEQFF	TGTGCCAGCAGTTTATCGAGGGCAGTCCATTACAATGAGCAGTTCTTC
TRBV29-1	-	TRBJ2-5	-	CAQLEGQETQYF	TGCGCCCAGTTGGAGGGACAAGAGACCCAGTACTTC
TRBV7-2	TRBD1	TRBJ2-7	once	CASSWGQGAYEQYF	TGTGCCAGCAGCTGGGGACAGGGGGCTTACGAGCAGTACTTC
TRBV5-6	TRBD2	TRBJ2-7	-	CASSLRDYDYEQYF	TGTGCCAGCAGCTTGCGGGACTACGACTACGAGCAGTACTTC
TRBV7-8	-	TRBJ1-2	-	CASSLNSYGYTF	TGTGCCAGCAGCTTAAATAGCTATGGCTACACCTTC
TRBV11-3	TRBD2	TRBJ2-3	-	CASSPGELAGAPDTQYF	TGTGCCAGCAGCCCTGGGGAACTAGCGGGGGCCCCAGATACGCAGTATTTT
TRBV30	-	TRBJ2-7	-	CAGETGPGTYEQYF	TGTGCCGGAGAGACGGGCCCGGGGACCTACGAGCAGTACTTC
TRBV6-5	TRBD2	TRBJ2-1	-	CASSSRTSAGTYEQFF	TGTGCCAGCAGTTCCCGGACTAGCGCGGGGACCTATGAGCAGTTCTTC
TRBV5-1	TRBD1	TRBJ2-5	once	CASSHWTGGGRETQYF	TGCGCCAGCAGCCACTGGACAGGGGGTGGTCGGGAGACCCAGTACTTC
TRBV12-3/TRBV12-4	TRBD1	TRBJ1-1	-	CASSPRDRKLAFF	TGTGCCAGCAGCCCTCGGGACAGAAAATTGGCTTTCTTT
TRBV28	-	TRBJ1-6	-	CASRATVSPLHF	TGTGCCAGCAGGGCAACCGTTTCACCCCTCCACTTT
TRBV19	TRBD2	TRBJ2-5	-	CASSRPWTSGGRETQYF	TGTGCCAGTAGTAGGCCTTGGACTAGCGGGGGGAGAGAGACCCAGTACTTC
TRBV6-1	TRBD2	TRBJ2-1	-	CASSELGGGQRNEQFF	TGTGCCAGCAGTGAATTGGGCGGGGGGCAAAGGAATGAGCAGTTCTTC
TRBV5-4	-	TRBJ2-7	-	CASSPGQSREQYF	TGTGCCAGCAGCCCCGGACAATCCCGCGAGCAGTACTTC
TRBV6-5	-	TRBJ1-2	once	CASGRGANYGYTF	TGTGCCAGCGGAAGGGGCGCGAACTATGGCTACACCTTC
TRBV5-1	TRBD1	TRBJ2-1	-	CASSLRTGGDNEQFF	TGCGCCAGCAGCCTAAGGACAGGGGGGGACAATGAGCAGTTCTTC
TRBV30	-	TRBJ1-2	-	CAWSVWGANYGYTF	TGTGCCTGGAGTGTATGGGGGGCTAACTATGGCTACACCTTC
TRBV5-1	TRBD1	TRBJ1-2	-	CASSLGTGGAYGYTF	TGCGCCAGCAGCTTAGGGACAGGGGGGGCCTATGGCTACACCTTC
TRBV5-1	-	TRBJ1-1	-	CASGGGLTNTEAFF	TGCGCCAGCGGTGGGGGCTTGACGAACACTGAAGCTTTCTTT
TRBV3-1/TRBV3-2	TRBD1	TRBJ2-1	-	CASSRLGQGTYNEQFF	TGTGCCAGCAGCCGCCTGGGACAGGGGACGTACAATGAGCAGTTCTTC
TRBV5-1	TRBD2	TRBJ2-2	-	CASSLGLAAALNTGELFF	TGCGCCAGCAGCTTGGGTCTAGCGGCCGCCTTAAACACCGGGGAGCTGTTTTTT
TRBV29-1	-	TRBJ1-2	-	CSVLRTAPYGYTF	TGCAGCGTTCTACGGACAGCCCCCTATGGCTACACCTTC
TRBV5-1	-	TRBJ2-3	few	CASSLGDTNIFF	TGCGCCAGCAGCTTGGGAGACACCAATATTTTTTTT
TRBV5-1	-	TRBJ2-1	-	CASSLGLWVNEQFF	TGCGCCAGCAGCTTGGGACTATGGGTCAATGAGCAGTTCTTC
TRBV5-6	-	TRBJ2-7	-	CASSPELSSYEQYF	TGTGCCAGCAGCCCCGAGTTGAGCTCCTACGAGCAGTACTTC
TRBV10-3	-	TRBJ1-3	-	CAISELSSGGNTIYF	TGTGCCATCAGTGAGTTAAGCAGCGGTGGAAACACCATATATTTT
TRBV9	TRBD1	TRBJ2-6	-	CASSDAGTGVLGGANVLTF	TGTGCCAGCAGCGACGCCGGGACAGGGGTATTAGGAGGGGCCAACGTCCTGACTTTC
TRBV12-3/TRBV12-4	-	TRBJ2-4	-	CASSYPQDIQYF	TGTGCCAGCAGTTATCCCCAGGACATTCAGTACTTC
TRBV28	TRBD2	TRBJ2-5	-	CASSSPLAAQETQYF	TGTGCCAGCAGTTCCCCCCTAGCGGCCCAAGAGACCCAGTACTTC
TRBV6-2/TRBV6-3	-	TRBJ1-5	-	CASSLLRGGRTGNQPQHF	TGTGCCAGCAGTTTACTCCGGGGGGGCAGGACGGGCAATCAGCCCCAGCATTTT
TRBV6-2/TRBV6-3	TRBD1	TRBJ1-5	few	CASSPGQGNQPQHF	TGTGCCAGCAGCCCCGGACAGGGAAATCAGCCCCAGCATTTT
TRBV29-1	-	TRBJ2-7	-	CSVGGRTSLYEQYF	TGCAGCGTTGGAGGTCGAACCTCCCTCTACGAGCAGTACTTC
TRBV5-1	-	TRBJ1-2	-	CASSLESTSGYTF	TGCGCCAGCAGCTTGGAATCAACAAGTGGCTACACCTTC
TRBV9	-	TRBJ2-5	-	CASSVGQSQETQYF	TGTGCCAGCAGCGTAGGACAGTCCCAAGAGACCCAGTACTTC
TRBV7-9	-	TRBJ2-7	once	CASSPAGSYEQYF	TGTGCCAGCAGCCCCGCCGGGTCGTACGAGCAGTACTTC
TRBV5-6	-	TRBJ1-5	-	CASSLRRSAPGSGNQPQHF	TGTGCCAGCAGCTTGCGGCGGAGTGCCCCCGGCTCTGGCAATCAGCCCCAGCATTTT
TRBV10-3	-	TRBJ2-5	-	CAISTHPSGRGETQYF	TGTGCCATCAGTACGCACCCGTCGGGGAGAGGAGAGACCCAGTACTTC
TRBV5-1	-	TRBJ2-1	-	CASSLNGDSYNEQFF	TGCGCCAGCAGCTTGAACGGGGATTCCTACAATGAGCAGTTCTTC
TRBV7-2	TRBD1	TRBJ2-3	once	CASSPTRDRATDTQYF	TGTGCCAGCAGCCCTACCCGGGACAGGGCCACAGATACGCAGTATTTT
TRBV2	TRBD1	TRBJ1-1	few	CASRYGTGNTEAFF	TGTGCCAGCAGATACGGGACAGGCAACACTGAAGCTTTCTTT